This T cell receptor beta chain was sequenced during a study of T cell clones after liver transplantation. Background on the study: Standard immunosuppression, with no induction, continued until 12-24 months after transplant. Timepoints were pre-transplant, pre-withdrawal, and after withdrawal was completed or failed.

From germline, CDR1 is SNHLY and CDR2 FYNNEI. V lost 6 bases to trimming and J lost 2 bases; unmatched junction nucleotides: 3. The CDR3 is made up of 14 amino acids. Produced via immunoSEQ multiplex PCR; TCRdb's table is partial and in-frame only. The sample includes 99,000 or so clones, roughly 80% of them seen just once. Overall study results and limits: Circulating graft-donor-reactive CD4 TCRbeta sequences fell significantly post-transplant in 5 of 8 subjects.

With respect to this clone: What it recognizes is unknown.

The rearrangement uses TRBV2 and TRBJ2-3; the match to TRBD2 covers 9 bases. Material: CD4+ T cells from blood, obtained before liver transplant. The clonotype originates from a human donor who received a liver transplant. CDR3 sequence reads: CASSGGGVTDTQYF. In DNA form, the CDR3 reads TGTGCCAGCAGCGGCGGGGGGGTCACAGATACGCAGTATTTT.